The 16 T cell receptor beta chains given below trace back to one sample, sequenced in a study of shared clonotypes between healthy human individuals. Produced via immunoSEQ multiplex PCR; TCRdb's table is partial and in-frame only. The sample has a few million clones; about 94% are singletons. The sequencing input was naive CD4+ T cells sorted from blood. Subset defined: CD45RA+ positively selected. The origin of the receptors is a man aged 18 to 30 in good health.

The chain joins TRBV28 to TRBJ2-1, with D possibly TRBD2 on 6 matching bases. CDR1 and CDR2 (germline): MDHEN, SYDVKM. Between the trimmed V and J ends, which lost 6 bases and 3 bases, there was a span of 15 bases. The CDR3 spans 15 residues. CDR3 residues: CASRGDRGIYNEQFF. CDR3 nucleotide sequence: TGTGCCAGCAGGGGGGACCGGGGGATCTACAATGAGCAGTTCTTC.

The rearrangement uses TRBV19 and TRBJ2-5; 13 bases match TRBD2. The J segment lost 2 bases and the V segment lost 4 bases, leaving 7 bases of the junction unmatched. The CDR3 loop spans 17 amino acids. Germline values: CDR1 LNHDA, CDR2 SQIVND (reference sequence). CDR3 loop: CASSRGLAGNLQETQYF. For the CDR3, the DNA is TGTGCCAGTAGTAGGGGACTAGCGGGGAATCTTCAAGAGACCCAGTACTTC.

V usage is TRBV4-1 and J usage is TRBJ2-7; TRBD1 aligns across 9 bases. Trimming removed 1 base from V and 3 bases from J; junction bases left unmatched: 4. Looked up from germline, CDR1 is MGHRA and CDR2 is YSYEKL. The CDR3 spans 15 residues. CDR3 amino acids: CASSQGQGEGYEQYF. The CDR3 region has the DNA TGCGCCAGCAGCCAAGGACAGGGGGAAGGCTACGAGCAGTACTTC.

This clone was found once. The V and J genes are TRBV5-1 and TRBJ2-7; a possible D gene is TRBD1 (6 bases). V lost 4 bases and J 6 bases, leaving 14 bases between the germline ends. The length of the CDR3 is 13 residues. The germline V gene has CDR1 SGHRS and CDR2 YFSETQ. CDR3 sequence: CASSPRGSGEQYF. The CDR3 nucleotides are TGCGCCAGCAGCCCCAGGGGTTCGGGCGAGCAGTACTTC.

The chain uses TRBV4-3 and TRBJ2-7; D gene unclear. V lost 1 base, J lost 2 bases, and 12 bases lay in between. Germline V gene data show CDR1 as LGHNA and CDR2 as YSLEER. There are 15 residues in the CDR3. The CDR3, as DNA: TGCGCCAGCAGCCAAGCCCGGCCTGCCCCCTACGAGCAGTACTTC. It is translated as CASSQARPAPYEQYF.

V is TRBV19 and J is TRBJ1-5; D might be TRBD1 (5 bases). There are 14 residues in the CDR3. Per the germline V gene, CDR1 is LNHDA and CDR2 is SQIVND (reference sequence). V shed 6 bases and J shed 4 bases, with 13 bases lying between them. CDR3 amino acids: CASSPRQGNQPQHF. The CDR3 coding sequence is TGTGCCAGTAGCCCCCGCCAGGGTAATCAGCCCCAGCATTTT.

Details on this clone: Other DNA sequences in this specimen translate into the identical CDR3. The chain employs TRBV10-3 and TRBJ1-1, with D tentatively TRBD1 (6 bases). The CDR3 extends over 13 amino acids. The germline V gene has CDR1 ENHRY and CDR2 SYGVKD. Deletions cut 6 bases from V and 1 base from J, with 9 bases between. DNA of the CDR3: TGTGCCATCAGCAGGGGAGAGAACACTGAAGCTTTCTTT. Protein sequence: CAISRGENTEAFF.

The chain couples TRBV5-1 to TRBJ2-1, with 8 bases identical to TRBD2. J gave up 6 bases and V 4 bases, and 12 bases lay outside the gene matches. The CDR3 is made up of 16 amino acids. Germline V CDR1 and CDR2: SGHRS, YFSETQ. This CDR3 reads CASSPNSGGPRNEQFF. CDR3 bases: TGCGCCAGCAGCCCGAACTCGGGGGGGCCTCGCAATGAGCAGTTCTTC.

The chain is built from TRBV7-2 and TRBJ2-4, with TRBD1 as a possible D gene (5 bases). The CDR3 is 14 residues long. Germline V gene lookup returns CDR1 SGHTA and CDR2 FQGNSA. Trimming took 1 base from V and 4 from J, leaving 8 bases between them. This CDR3 is CASSLGSGKNIQYF. The CDR3 coding sequence is TGTGCCAGCAGCTTAGGTTCAGGGAAAAACATTCAGTACTTC.

The chain has TRBV10-3 and TRBJ1-6; the match to TRBD1 covers 9 bases. Germline V gene lookup returns CDR1 ENHRY and CDR2 SYGVKD. J was trimmed by 5 bases and V by 8 bases; bases with no gene match: 10. The CDR3 runs 16 residues. The CDR3 region has the DNA TGTGCCATCCACGGGACAGGGTCAATAGATAATTCACCCCTCCACTTT. Translation gives CAIHGTGSIDNSPLHF.

The J gene is TRBJ2-4, the V gene TRBV2, with D uncertain. Trimming pared 0 bases from V and 0 bases from J, leaving 15 bases between. CDR3 length equals 18 residues. Germline V lookup: CDR1 SNHLY, CDR2 FYNNEI. This chain's CDR3 is CASSEAGQMILAKNIQYF. The CDR3 bases are TGTGCCAGCAGTGAAGCGGGCCAGATGATACTAGCCAAAAACATTCAGTACTTC.

V is TRBV6-6 and J is TRBJ1-6; 9 bases align to TRBD1. CDR3 length: 16 amino acids. J lost 6 bases, V lost 3 bases, and 6 bases had no gene match. Germline lookup yields CDR1 MNHNY and CDR2 SVGAGI (reference sequence). CDR3 nucleotides: TGTGCCAGCAGTTATCCAGCGGGACAGGGTAATTCACCCCTCCACTTT. The encoded protein is CASSYPAGQGNSPLHF.

The V call is TRBV5-1, the J call TRBJ1-3; 7 nucleotides align to TRBD1. V lost 0 bases, J lost 6 bases, and 6 bases stayed unmatched. Germline CDR1 reads SGHRS; CDR2 reads YFSETQ. The CDR3 is made up of 15 amino acids. The CDR3 bases are TGCGCCAGCAGCTTGGGTCAGGGGGGACAAAACACCATATATTTT. Translated: CASSLGQGGQNTIYF.

This chain uses TRBV6-6 with TRBJ2-7; D not certain. The V gene lost 2 bases and the J gene lost 7 bases, with 9 bases spanning the gap. The germline V gene encodes CDR1 MNHNY and CDR2 SVGAGI (reference sequence). CDR3 length: 12 residues. Here the CDR3 reads CASSYAGREQYF. The CDR3 bases are TGTGCCAGCAGTTACGCCGGACGGGAGCAGTACTTC.

In this sample, this clone turned up a few times. The chain joins TRBV18 to TRBJ1-1; maybe TRBD1 (5 bases). Germline CDR1 reads KGHSH; CDR2 reads LQKENI. The CDR3 runs 13 residues. V lost 0 bases, J lost 6 bases, and 8 bases lay in between. The chain's CDR3 is CASSPPRAAEAFF. CDR3 DNA: TGTGCCAGCTCACCACCCAGGGCGGCTGAAGCTTTCTTT.

The chain combines TRBV13 with TRBJ2-3; D is perhaps TRBD2 (5 bases). The germline V gene encodes CDR1 PRHDT and CDR2 FYEKMQ (reference sequence). CDR3 length: 15 amino acids. Trimming removed 3 bases from V and 5 bases from J, with 15 bases in between. The CDR3 bases are TGTGCCAGCAGCTTCTACTTAACTAGAAGAGATACGCAGTATTTT. This codes for CASSFYLTRRDTQYF.